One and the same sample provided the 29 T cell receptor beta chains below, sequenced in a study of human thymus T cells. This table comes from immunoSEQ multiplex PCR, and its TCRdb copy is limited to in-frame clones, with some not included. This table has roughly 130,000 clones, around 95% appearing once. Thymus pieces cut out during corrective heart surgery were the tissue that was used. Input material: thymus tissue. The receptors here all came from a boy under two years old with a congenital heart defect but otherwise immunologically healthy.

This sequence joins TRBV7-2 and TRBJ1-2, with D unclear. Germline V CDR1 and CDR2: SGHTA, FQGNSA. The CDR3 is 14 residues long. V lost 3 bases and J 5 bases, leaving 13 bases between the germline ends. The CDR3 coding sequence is TGTGCCAGCAGCTTCTTCACCCCGGAATATGGCTACACCTTC. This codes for CASSFFTPEYGYTF.

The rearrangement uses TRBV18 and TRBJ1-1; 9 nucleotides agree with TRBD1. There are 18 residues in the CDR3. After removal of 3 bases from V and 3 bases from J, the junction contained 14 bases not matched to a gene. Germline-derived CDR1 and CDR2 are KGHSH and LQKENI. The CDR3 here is CASSPVLLVGQGYTEAFF. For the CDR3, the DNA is TGTGCCAGCTCACCCGTCCTCTTAGTCGGACAGGGGTACACTGAAGCTTTCTTT.

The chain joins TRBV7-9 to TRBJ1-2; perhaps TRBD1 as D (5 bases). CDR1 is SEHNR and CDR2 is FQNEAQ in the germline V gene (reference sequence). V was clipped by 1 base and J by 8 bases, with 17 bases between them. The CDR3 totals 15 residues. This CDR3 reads CASSLEGIRQTGYTF. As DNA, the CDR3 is TGTGCCAGCAGCTTAGAGGGGATCAGACAGACGGGCTACACCTTC. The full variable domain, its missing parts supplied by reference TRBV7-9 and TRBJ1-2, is DTGVSQNPRHKITKRGQNVTFRCDPISEHNRLYWYRQTLGQGPEFLTYFQNEAQLEKSRLLSDRFSAERPKGSFSTLEIQRTEQGDSAMYLCASSLEGIRQTGYTFGSGTRLTVV.

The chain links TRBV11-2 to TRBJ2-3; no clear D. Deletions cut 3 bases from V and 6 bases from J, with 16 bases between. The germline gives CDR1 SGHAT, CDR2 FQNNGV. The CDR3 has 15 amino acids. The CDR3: CASSFRLAVRDTQYF. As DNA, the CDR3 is TGTGCCAGCAGCTTCAGGTTAGCCGTCAGGGATACGCAGTATTTT.

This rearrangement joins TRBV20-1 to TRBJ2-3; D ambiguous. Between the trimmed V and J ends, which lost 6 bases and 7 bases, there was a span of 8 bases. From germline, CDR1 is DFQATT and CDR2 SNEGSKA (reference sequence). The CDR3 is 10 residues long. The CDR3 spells CSAPENTQYF. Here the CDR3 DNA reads TGCAGTGCCCCGGAAAATACGCAGTATTTT.

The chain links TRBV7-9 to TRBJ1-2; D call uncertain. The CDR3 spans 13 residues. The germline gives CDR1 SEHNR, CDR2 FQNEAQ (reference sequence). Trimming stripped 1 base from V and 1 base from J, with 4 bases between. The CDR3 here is CASSLGGNYGYTF. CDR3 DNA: TGTGCCAGCAGCTTAGGGGGTAACTATGGCTACACCTTC.

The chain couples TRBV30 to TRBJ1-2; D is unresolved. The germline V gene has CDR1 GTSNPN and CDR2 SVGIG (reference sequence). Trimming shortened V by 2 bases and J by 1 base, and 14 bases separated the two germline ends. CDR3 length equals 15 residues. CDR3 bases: TGTGCCTGGAGTCCGGACCGACGGGGTAACTATGGCTACACCTTC. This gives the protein CAWSPDRRGNYGYTF.

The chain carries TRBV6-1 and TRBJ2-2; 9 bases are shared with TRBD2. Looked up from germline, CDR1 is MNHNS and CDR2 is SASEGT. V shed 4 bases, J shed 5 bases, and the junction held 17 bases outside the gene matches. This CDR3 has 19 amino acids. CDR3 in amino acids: CASSGRGSGGPLGTGELFF. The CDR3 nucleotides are TGTGCCAGCAGTGGCCGAGGGAGCGGGGGGCCTCTGGGAACCGGGGAGCTGTTTTTT.

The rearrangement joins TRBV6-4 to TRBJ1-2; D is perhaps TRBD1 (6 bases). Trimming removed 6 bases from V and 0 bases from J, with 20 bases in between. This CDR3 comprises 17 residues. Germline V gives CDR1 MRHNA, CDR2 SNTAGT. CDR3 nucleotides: TGTGCCAGCAGCTACCTTTTTGGACAGCTTGCTAACTATGGCTACACCTTC. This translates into CASSYLFGQLANYGYTF.

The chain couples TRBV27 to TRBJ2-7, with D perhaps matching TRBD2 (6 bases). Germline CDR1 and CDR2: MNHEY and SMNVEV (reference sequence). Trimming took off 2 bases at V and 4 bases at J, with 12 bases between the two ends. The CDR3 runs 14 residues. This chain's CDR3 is CASSLGAGGYEQYF. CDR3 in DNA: TGTGCCAGCAGTTTAGGGGCCGGAGGGTACGAGCAGTACTTC.

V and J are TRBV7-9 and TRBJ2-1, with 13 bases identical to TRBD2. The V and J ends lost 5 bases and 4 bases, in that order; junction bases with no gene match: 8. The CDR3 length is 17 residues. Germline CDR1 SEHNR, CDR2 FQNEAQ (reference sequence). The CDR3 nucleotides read TGTGCCAGCAGCAAGGGACTAGCGGGGCCCCGGTACAATGAGCAGTTCTTC. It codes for CASSKGLAGPRYNEQFF.

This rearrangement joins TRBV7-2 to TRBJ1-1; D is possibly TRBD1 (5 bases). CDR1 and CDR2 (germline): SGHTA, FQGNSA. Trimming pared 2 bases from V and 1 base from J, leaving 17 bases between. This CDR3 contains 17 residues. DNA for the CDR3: TGTGCCAGCAGCTTAAATTCCAGGGTAGAGAGGAACACTGAAGCTTTCTTT. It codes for CASSLNSRVERNTEAFF.

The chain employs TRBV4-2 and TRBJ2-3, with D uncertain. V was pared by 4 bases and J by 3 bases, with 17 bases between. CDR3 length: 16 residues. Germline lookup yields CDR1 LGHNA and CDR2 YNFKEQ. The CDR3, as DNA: TGTGCCAGCAGCCCCCCTAGGCAGCGACCTACAGATACGCAGTATTTT. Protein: CASSPPRQRPTDTQYF.

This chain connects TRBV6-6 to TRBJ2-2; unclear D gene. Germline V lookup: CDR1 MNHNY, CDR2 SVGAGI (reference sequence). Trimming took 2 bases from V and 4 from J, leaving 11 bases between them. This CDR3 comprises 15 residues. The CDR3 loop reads CASSYVPGGTGELFF. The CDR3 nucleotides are TGTGCCAGCAGTTACGTTCCCGGTGGCACCGGGGAGCTGTTTTTT.

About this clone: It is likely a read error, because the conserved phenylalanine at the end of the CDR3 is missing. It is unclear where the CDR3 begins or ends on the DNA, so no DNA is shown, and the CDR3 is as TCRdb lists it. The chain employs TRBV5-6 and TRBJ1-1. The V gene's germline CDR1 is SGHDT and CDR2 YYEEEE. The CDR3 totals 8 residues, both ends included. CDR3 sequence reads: CASSLDWG.

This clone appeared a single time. DNA of the CDR3: TGTGCCAGTAGTATGGGTGGAAACACCGGGGAGCTGTTTTTT. Translating it yields CASSMGGNTGELFF. The chain recombines TRBV19 with TRBJ2-2; D is ambiguous. This CDR3 is 14 amino acids long. V was cut by 3 bases and J by 2 bases, with 7 bases left in between. Germline CDR1 LNHDA, CDR2 SQIVND (reference sequence).

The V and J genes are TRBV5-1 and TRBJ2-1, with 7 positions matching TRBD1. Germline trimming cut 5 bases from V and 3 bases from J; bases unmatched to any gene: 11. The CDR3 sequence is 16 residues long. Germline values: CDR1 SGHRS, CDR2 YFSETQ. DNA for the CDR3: TGCGCCAGCAGTCGATCTCCGGGACAGAGCTACAATGAGCAGTTCTTC. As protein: CASSRSPGQSYNEQFF.

The CDR3 reads CASSPNRVRGYTF. CDR3 in DNA: TGTGCCAGCAGCCCAAACAGGGTACGTGGCTACACCTTC. V and J are TRBV7-2 and TRBJ1-2, with D tentatively TRBD1 (6 bases). The CDR3 is 13 amino acids. V was shortened by 5 bases and J by 7 bases, with 14 bases between the two germline ends. Germline-derived CDR1 and CDR2 are SGHTA and FQGNSA. Full variable domain (remainder filled in from reference TRBV7-2 and TRBJ1-2): GAGVSQSPSNKVTEKGKDVELRCDPISGHTALYWYRQSLGQGLEFLIYFQGNSAPDKSGLPSDRFSAERTGGSVSTLTIQRTQQEDSAVYLCASSPNRVRGYTFGSGTRLTVV.

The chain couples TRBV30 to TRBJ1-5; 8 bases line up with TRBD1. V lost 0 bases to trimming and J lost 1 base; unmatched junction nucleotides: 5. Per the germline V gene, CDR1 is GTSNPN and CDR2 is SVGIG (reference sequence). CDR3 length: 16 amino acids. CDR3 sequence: CAWSVHRQGSNQPQHF. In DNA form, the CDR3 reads TGTGCCTGGAGTGTACACCGACAGGGGAGCAATCAGCCCCAGCATTTT.

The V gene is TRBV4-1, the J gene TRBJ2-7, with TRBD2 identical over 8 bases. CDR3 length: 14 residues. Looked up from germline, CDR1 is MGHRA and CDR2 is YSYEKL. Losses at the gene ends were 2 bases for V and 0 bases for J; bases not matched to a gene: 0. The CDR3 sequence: CASSQLAGSYEQYF. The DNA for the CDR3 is TGCGCCAGCAGCCAACTAGCGGGCTCCTACGAGCAGTACTTC.

The CDR3 protein is CASTYIPGGKETQYF. The CDR3 coding sequence is TGTGCCAGTACCTATATCCCGGGGGGGAAAGAGACCCAGTACTTC. The chain is built from TRBV19 and TRBJ2-5; 8 bases align to TRBD2. This CDR3 is 15 amino acids long. V lost 7 bases to trimming and J lost 3 bases; unmatched junction nucleotides: 10. The germline V gene encodes CDR1 LNHDA and CDR2 SQIVND (reference sequence).

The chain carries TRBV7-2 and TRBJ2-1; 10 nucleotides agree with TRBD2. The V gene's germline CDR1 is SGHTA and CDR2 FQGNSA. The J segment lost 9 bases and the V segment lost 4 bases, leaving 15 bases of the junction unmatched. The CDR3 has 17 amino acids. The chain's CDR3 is CASSSALAGANLGEQFF. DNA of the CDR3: TGTGCCAGCAGCTCGGCCCTAGCGGGGGCCAACCTCGGTGAGCAGTTCTTC.

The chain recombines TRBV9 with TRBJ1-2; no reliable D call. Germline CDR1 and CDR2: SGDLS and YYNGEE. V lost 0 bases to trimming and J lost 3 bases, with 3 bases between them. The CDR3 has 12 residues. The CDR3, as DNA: TGTGCCAGCAGCGTAGAGGACTATGGCTACACCTTC. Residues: CASSVEDYGYTF. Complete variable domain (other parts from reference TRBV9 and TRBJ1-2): DSGVTQTPKHLITATGQRVTLRCSPRSGDLSVYWYQQSLDQGLQFLIQYYNGEERAKGNILERFSAQQFPDLHSELNLSSLELGDSALYFCASSVEDYGYTFGSGTRLTVV.

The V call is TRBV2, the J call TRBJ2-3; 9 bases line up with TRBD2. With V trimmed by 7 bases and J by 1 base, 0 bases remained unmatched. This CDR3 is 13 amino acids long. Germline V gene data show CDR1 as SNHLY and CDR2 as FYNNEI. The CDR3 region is CASKRGGTDTQYF. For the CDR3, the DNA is TGTGCCAGCAAGCGGGGGGGCACAGATACGCAGTATTTT.

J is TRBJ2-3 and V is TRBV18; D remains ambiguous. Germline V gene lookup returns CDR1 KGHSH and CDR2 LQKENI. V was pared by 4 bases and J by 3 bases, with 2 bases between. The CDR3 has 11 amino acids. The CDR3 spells CASSRTDTQYF. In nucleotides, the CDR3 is TGTGCCAGCTCACGAACAGATACGCAGTATTTT.

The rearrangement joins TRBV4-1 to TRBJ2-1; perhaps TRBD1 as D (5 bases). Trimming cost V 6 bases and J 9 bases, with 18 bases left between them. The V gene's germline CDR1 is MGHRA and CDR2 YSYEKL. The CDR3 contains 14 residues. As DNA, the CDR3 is TGCGCCAGCAGGCGGTTTCTAGGGGTTCGTGAGCAGTTCTTC. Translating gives CASRRFLGVREQFF.

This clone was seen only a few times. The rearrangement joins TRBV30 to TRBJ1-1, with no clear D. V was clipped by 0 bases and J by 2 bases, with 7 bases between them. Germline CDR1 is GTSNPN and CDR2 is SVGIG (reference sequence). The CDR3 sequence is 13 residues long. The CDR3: CAWSVRVNTEAFF. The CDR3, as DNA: TGTGCCTGGAGTGTACGAGTAAACACTGAAGCTTTCTTT.

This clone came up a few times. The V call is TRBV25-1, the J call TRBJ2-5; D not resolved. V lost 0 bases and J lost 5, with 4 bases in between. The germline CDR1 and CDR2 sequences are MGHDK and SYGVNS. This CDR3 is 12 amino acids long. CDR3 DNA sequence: TGTGCCAGCAGTGAATATAGGGAGACCCAGTACTTC. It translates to CASSEYRETQYF.

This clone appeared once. Written as DNA, the CDR3 is TGTGCCACCAGGCCTGACGGCTTGCCAGGCAACTATGGCTACACCTTC. Translated, it gives CATRPDGLPGNYGYTF. The chain is built from TRBV15 and TRBJ1-2; D call uncertain. Germline CDR1 LNHNV, CDR2 YYDKDF (reference sequence). The CDR3 loop spans 16 amino acids. Trimming left V 6 bases short and J 2 bases short, with 19 bases between.